One sample yielded the 2 T cell receptor beta chains listed below, sequenced in a study of immune characterization of retroperitoneal liposarcoma. In TCRdb, the PCR reads were re-called with MiXCR into one record per CDR3 protein. This repertoire shows 8,500 to 14,000 distinct CDR3 sequences, roughly half found once; its top ten account for more than 9%. Sequencing was performed on tumor tissue. Every receptor here comes from a female donor with retroperitoneal liposarcoma.

This clonotype was observed a handful of times. This chain connects TRBV6-1 to TRBJ2-1; TRBD2 is a possible D gene (7 bases). The J call may be mistaken, given a closer DNA end match to TRBJ2-5. The CDR3 spans 13 residues. CDR1 is MNHNS, CDR2 SASEGT, per germline. The DNA of the CDR3 is TGTGCCAGCAGGAGAGGGGGGGGAGAGACCCAGTACTTC. Translating gives CASRRGGGETQYF.

This clonotype appeared many times. The CDR3 loop is CASSYSGDRAYEQYF. CDR3 in DNA: TGTGCCAGCAGTTACTCGGGGGACAGGGCCTACGAGCAGTACTTC. The rearrangement joins TRBV6-5 to TRBJ2-5, with 9 positions matching TRBD1. Gene TRBJ2-7 matches the end of the DNA better, so the J call may be wrong. The CDR3 length is 15 residues. The germline V gene encodes CDR1 MNHEY and CDR2 SVGAGI.